This TCR beta chain came from a study of PD-L1 blockade in urothelial cancer. Study context: Analyses were performed on blood at 3 weeks after treatment start (the second dose) and at 6 weeks. There were a median of approximately 150,000 T cells in blood samples. General study points: When measured at 3 weeks, tumor-associated blood clones expanded more in durable-benefit patients.

Data came from immunoSEQ multiplex PCR; TCRdb stores just in-frame clones and leaves some out. The sample lists about 50,000 clones; around 80% were seen once. The CDR3 spans 15 residues. The germline CDR1 and CDR2 sequences are MGHDK and SYGVNS. V lost 1 base and J 3 bases, leaving 11 bases between the germline ends. Sample time point: peripheral blood 6 weeks after treatment start. Pretreatment and on-treatment blood mononuclear cell samples were taken, totaling between 1 and 8 time points per patient. About this clone: Its specificity is not known.

This chain connects TRBV25-1 to TRBJ2-3, with a tentative D call TRBD2 (5 bases). The source is a man between 65 and 85 years old with urothelial cancer. The sequences come from PBMCs, collected around atezolizumab (anti-PD-L1) treatment. CDR3 bases: TGTGCCAGCAGTGAATGGGGAGTAGGGACAGATACGCAGTATTTT. Translating it yields CASSEWGVGTDTQYF.